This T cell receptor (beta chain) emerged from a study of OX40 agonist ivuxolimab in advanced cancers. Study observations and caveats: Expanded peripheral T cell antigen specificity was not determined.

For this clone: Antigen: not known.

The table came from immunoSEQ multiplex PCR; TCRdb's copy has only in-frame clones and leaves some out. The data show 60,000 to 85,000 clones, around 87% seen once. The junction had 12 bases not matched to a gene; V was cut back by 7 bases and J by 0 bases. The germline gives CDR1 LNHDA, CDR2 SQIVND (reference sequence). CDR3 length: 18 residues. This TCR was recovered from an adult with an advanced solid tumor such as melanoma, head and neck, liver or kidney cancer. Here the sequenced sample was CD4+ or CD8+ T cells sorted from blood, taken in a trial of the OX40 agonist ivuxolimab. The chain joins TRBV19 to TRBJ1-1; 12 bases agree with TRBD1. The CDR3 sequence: CASKSGQGARTMNTEAFF. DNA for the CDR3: TGTGCCAGTAAGTCGGGACAGGGGGCTCGGACCATGAACACTGAAGCTTTCTTT.